Following are 29 T cell receptor beta chains from one sample sequenced in a study of blood T cell repertoires in COVID-19. Produced via immunoSEQ multiplex PCR; TCRdb's table is partial and in-frame only. The repertoire consists of under 200,000 clones, with 65% to 85% occurring once and the leading ten covering roughly 9%. The source material was peripheral blood. The source of these receptors is an elderly woman with active or convalescent COVID-19.

The CDR3 sequence is CASSLDWTGREKLFF. CDR3 bases: TGTGCCAGCAGCTTAGATTGGACAGGGAGGGAAAAACTGTTTTTT. This rearrangement joins TRBV7-8 to TRBJ1-4, with 8 bases that match TRBD1. Germline V gives CDR1 SGHVS, CDR2 FQNEAQ. Trimming cost V 1 base and J 8 bases; bases outside gene matches: 6. This CDR3 region has 15 residues.

The rearrangement joins TRBV27 to TRBJ2-3, with no clear D. Germline CDR1 reads MNHEY; CDR2 reads SMNVEV (reference sequence). Trimming shortened V by 1 base and J by 5 bases, and 13 bases separated the two germline ends. The CDR3 is 15 residues long. DNA for the CDR3: TGTGCCAGCAGTTTATTTCGGAGTTTTCAAGATACGCAGTATTTT. Translating gives CASSLFRSFQDTQYF.

This chain links TRBV5-5 with TRBJ1-2; a possible D gene is TRBD1 (6 bases). Trimming left V 0 bases short and J 2 bases short, with 8 bases between. From germline, CDR1 is SGHKS and CDR2 YYEKEE (reference sequence). This CDR3 contains 14 residues. CDR3 bases: TGTGCCAGCAGCTTGGGGGACACGAACTATGGCTACACCTTC. Protein sequence: CASSLGDTNYGYTF.

In its sample, this clone was seen once. The CDR3 nucleotides read TGCGCCAGCAGTGAACAGGGAAGTAATGAAAAACTGTTTTTT. Its protein is CASSEQGSNEKLFF. The chain links TRBV10-1 to TRBJ1-4; D might be TRBD1 (6 bases). V lost 3 bases, J lost 4 bases, and 9 bases lay in between. CDR3 length: 14 amino acids. CDR1 and CDR2 (germline): WNHNN, SYGVQD (reference sequence).

J is TRBJ2-2 and V is TRBV12-5; D unclear. The CDR3 is 18 residues long. With 1 base removed from V and 3 bases from J, the gap between germline ends came to 18 bases. Germline V CDR1 and CDR2: LGHNT, FRNRAP. The CDR3 region has the DNA TGTGCTAGTGGTTTGGCATCGACTTTCCACCAATACACCGGGGAGCTGTTTTTT. It yields the protein CASGLASTFHQYTGELFF.

The chain links TRBV7-2 to TRBJ2-3; 11 positions match TRBD2. Trimming took 5 bases from V and 2 from J; bases not matched to a gene: 6. The CDR3 covers 16 residues. From germline, CDR1 is SGHTA and CDR2 FQGNSA. The CDR3 region is CASSLLAGGTTDTQYF. The CDR3 nucleotides read TGTGCCAGCAGCCTCCTAGCGGGGGGCACCACAGATACGCAGTATTTT.

The chain combines TRBV3-1 (or the pseudogene TRBV3-2) with TRBJ1-2; 9 bases line up with TRBD1. CDR3 size: 15 residues. Looked up from germline, CDR1 is LGHDT and CDR2 is YNNKEL (reference sequence). V gave up 6 bases and J gave up 4 bases; unmatched junction bases: 9. The CDR3 is CASRPTGQGSYGYTF. The CDR3, as DNA: TGTGCCAGCAGACCCACGGGACAGGGTTCCTATGGCTACACCTTC.

The J gene is TRBJ2-1, the V gene TRBV12-3 or TRBV12-4, with a possible D match to TRBD1 (5 bases). Trimming removed 0 bases from V and 7 bases from J, with 7 bases in between. The CDR3 consists of 13 residues. In DNA form, the CDR3 reads TGTGCCAGCAGTTTAGCAGGGGTAAATGAGCAGTTCTTC. Translation: CASSLAGVNEQFF.

The gene calls are TRBV3-1 (or the pseudogene TRBV3-2) and TRBJ1-2; 7 positions match TRBD1. V was pared by 0 bases and J by 7 bases, with 8 bases of the junction left unmatched. This CDR3 is built from 15 residues. CDR1 LGHDT and CDR2 YNNKEL come from the germline V gene (reference sequence). CDR3 amino acids: CASSQDGARGFGYTF. The CDR3 DNA follows: TGTGCCAGCAGCCAAGATGGTGCCAGGGGGTTTGGCTACACCTTC.

J is TRBJ2-5 and V is TRBV12-3 or TRBV12-4; no reliable D call. The ends were cut back, 5 bases at V and 4 bases at J, with 8 bases in the middle. The CDR3 has 12 residues. The CDR3: CASSHGIETQYF. The DNA of the CDR3 is TGTGCCAGCAGTCATGGCATAGAGACCCAGTACTTC.

This clone came up once. The chain is built from TRBV5-4 and TRBJ2-2, with 10 positions matching TRBD1. Germline CDR1 SGHNT, CDR2 YYREEE (reference sequence). V lost 10 bases and J lost 7; bases outside the gene matches: 10. The CDR3 is 14 amino acids. The CDR3 loop reads CAGRQGALGGELFF. In nucleotides, the CDR3 is TGTGCCGGACGACAGGGGGCGCTTGGCGGGGAGCTGTTTTTT.

This sequence joins TRBV7-2 and TRBJ2-3; possible D gene TRBD2, 6 bases. V lost 4 bases to trimming and J lost 4 bases, with 12 bases between them. The CDR3 is made up of 14 amino acids. Germline V gives CDR1 SGHTA, CDR2 FQGNSA. The CDR3 spells CASSYGGSADTQYF. The CDR3 DNA sequence: TGTGCCAGCAGCTACGGGGGAAGTGCAGATACGCAGTATTTT.

The sample holds a few counts of this clone. J is TRBJ2-5 and V is TRBV18, with 8 bases identical to TRBD1. The germline CDR1 and CDR2 sequences are KGHSH and LQKENI. The CDR3 is made up of 13 amino acids. The V segment lost 3 bases and the J segment 3 bases; nucleotides outside the gene matches: 0. The CDR3 bases are TGTGCCAGCTCACCGACAGGGGAAGAGACCCAGTACTTC. Protein sequence: CASSPTGEETQYF.

V is TRBV6-5 and J is TRBJ1-1; possible D gene TRBD1, 5 bases. Germline V gene lookup returns CDR1 MNHEY and CDR2 SVGAGI. Trimming shortened V by 8 bases and J by 5 bases, and 15 bases separated the two germline ends. The CDR3 has 13 amino acids. The CDR3 spells CASGNRWRTEAFF. CDR3 DNA sequence: TGTGCCAGCGGTAACAGGTGGAGAACTGAAGCTTTCTTT.

This chain links TRBV10-3 with TRBJ2-5, with D perhaps matching TRBD2 (5 bases). The CDR3 is 14 amino acids. The ends were cut back, 6 bases at V and 5 bases at J, with 16 bases in the middle. Germline V gives CDR1 ENHRY, CDR2 SYGVKD. This chain's CDR3 is CAIREAATLETQYF. DNA for the CDR3: TGTGCCATCAGGGAAGCGGCCACCCTGGAGACCCAGTACTTC.

There are many counts of this clone. J is TRBJ2-7 and V is TRBV2; a weak D match, TRBD1 (6 bases). V lost 3 bases and J lost 8, with 11 bases in between. The CDR3 is 12 residues long. The germline CDR1 and CDR2 sequences are SNHLY and FYNNEI. The CDR3 protein is CASSEGASKQYF. In nucleotides, the CDR3 is TGTGCCAGCAGTGAGGGGGCCTCGAAGCAGTACTTC.

V and J are TRBV4-3 and TRBJ2-7; TRBD2 is a possible D gene (6 bases). There are 15 residues in the CDR3. The V gene lost 1 base and the J gene lost 2 bases, with 12 bases spanning the gap. Germline V CDR1 and CDR2: LGHNA, YSLEER. CDR3 in amino acids: CASSQGRERAYEQYF. The CDR3 DNA reads TGCGCCAGCAGCCAAGGGCGGGAACGGGCCTACGAGCAGTACTTC.

This clone was seen a handful of times. The chain is built from TRBV14 and TRBJ1-2; the D gene is possibly TRBD1 (5 bases). The germline gives CDR1 SGHDN, CDR2 FVKESK. This CDR3 has 13 residues. Trimming removed 2 bases at V and 6 bases at J, with 10 bases between. CDR3 sequence: CASSQRQGHGYTF. Here the CDR3 DNA reads TGTGCCAGCAGCCAAAGGCAGGGCCATGGCTACACCTTC.

The chain joins TRBV6-2 or TRBV6-3 to TRBJ2-5; TRBD1 might be the D (6 bases). The CDR3 contains 15 residues. CDR1 and CDR2 (germline): MNHEY, SVGEGT. V lost 2 bases, J lost 2 bases, and 12 bases lay in between. CDR3 region: CASSYTGTGQETQYF. The CDR3 coding sequence is TGTGCCAGCAGTTACACAGGGACCGGACAAGAGACCCAGTACTTC.

This chain uses TRBV10-3 with TRBJ2-7; the match to TRBD1 covers 9 bases. Looked up from germline, CDR1 is ENHRY and CDR2 is SYGVKD. CDR3 length: 14 residues. With 4 bases clipped from V and 6 bases from J, the junction kept 7 bases outside the gene matches. CDR3 sequence (DNA): TGTGCCATCAGTGCAAGGGACAGGGTAAGCGAGCAGTACTTC. This sequence encodes CAISARDRVSEQYF.

This clone showed up just a few times. The chain joins TRBV6-1 to TRBJ1-5; D gene unclear. V gave up 2 bases and J gave up 6 bases, with 11 bases separating them. Germline V lookup: CDR1 MNHNS, CDR2 SASEGT. CDR3 length: 14 residues. CDR3 in DNA: TGTGCCAGCAGTGAATCACCGCGCGGTCAGCCCCAGCATTTT. It is translated as CASSESPRGQPQHF.

The J gene is TRBJ1-6, the V gene TRBV4-3, with D possibly matching TRBD1 (5 bases). The V gene's germline CDR1 is LGHNA and CDR2 YSLEER. V was pared by 0 bases and J by 6 bases, with 15 bases between. The CDR3 covers 17 residues. The CDR3 protein is CASSQDQGSSGNSPLHF. The CDR3, as DNA: TGCGCCAGCAGCCAAGATCAGGGTTCATCGGGTAATTCACCCCTCCACTTT.

This chain joins TRBV6-6 and TRBJ2-7; D unclear. Germline V gene data show CDR1 as MNHNY and CDR2 as SVGAGI (reference sequence). V was pared by 2 bases and J by 4 bases, with 9 bases between. There are 13 residues in the CDR3. The CDR3 DNA reads as TGTGCCAGCAGTTACCTTAGTGAATACGAGCAGTACTTC. This sequence encodes CASSYLSEYEQYF.

This clone was detected only a few times. V is TRBV10-2 and J is TRBJ1-6, with unresolved D. The CDR3 covers 15 residues. The germline V gene has CDR1 WSHSY and CDR2 SAAADI. V lost 2 bases, J lost 2 bases, and 7 bases lay in between. CDR3 sequence reads: CASSERVTYNSPLHF. CDR3 bases: TGCGCCAGCAGTGAGCGCGTGACCTATAATTCACCCCTCCACTTT.

The rearrangement uses TRBV6-5 and TRBJ1-2, with TRBD1 matching over 7 bases. The germline V gene has CDR1 MNHEY and CDR2 SVGAGI. V dropped 0 bases and J dropped 4; count of bases not matched to a gene: 8. The CDR3 consists of 16 residues. The chain's CDR3 is CASSYSTGLAPYGYTF. The CDR3 DNA follows: TGTGCCAGCAGTTACTCGACAGGGTTGGCCCCCTATGGCTACACCTTC.

The chain carries TRBV5-5 and TRBJ2-6, with TRBD1 matching over 7 bases. This CDR3 comprises 17 residues. Germline loops: CDR1 SGHKS, CDR2 YYEKEE (reference sequence). The V gene end was trimmed by 5 bases and the J gene end by 2 bases; junction bases not matched to a gene: 10. DNA of the CDR3: TGTGCCAGCAGTTACGGACAGGCCTTGACTGGGGCCAACGTCCTGACTTTC. Its translation is CASSYGQALTGANVLTF.

The CDR3: CASSPTRENTEAFF. The CDR3 DNA reads as TGTGCCAGCAGTCCCACGCGGGAGAACACTGAAGCTTTCTTT. The V and J genes are TRBV28 and TRBJ1-1; D gene ambiguous. V gave up 5 bases and J gave up 1 base, with 11 bases separating them. Per the germline V gene, CDR1 is MDHEN and CDR2 is SYDVKM. This CDR3 has 14 amino acids. The entire variable domain, with the rest obtained from reference TRBV28 and TRBJ1-1, is as follows: DVKVTQSSRYLVKRTGEKVFLECVQDMDHENMFWYRQDPGLGLRLIYFSYDVKMKEKGDIPEGYSVSREKKERFSLILESASTNQTSMYLCASSPTRENTEAFFGQGTRLTVV.

The J gene is TRBJ1-2, the V gene TRBV27; weak D call: TRBD1 (6 bases). The CDR3 runs 14 residues. Germline V gene sequence: CDR1 MNHEY, CDR2 SMNVEV (reference sequence). V was pared by 5 bases and J by 6 bases, with 16 bases between. This chain's CDR3 is CASSPRGGGHGYTF. CDR3 sequence (DNA): TGTGCCAGCAGTCCACGAGGGGGTGGTCATGGCTACACCTTC.

The genes are TRBV11-2 and TRBJ2-1, with 11 positions matching TRBD2. Germline loops: CDR1 SGHAT, CDR2 FQNNGV. CDR3 length equals 16 residues. V lost 5 bases, J lost 6 bases, and 9 bases stayed unmatched. The CDR3 sequence: CASSPTSGGAGNEQFF. CDR3 nucleotides: TGTGCCAGCAGCCCCACTAGCGGGGGTGCGGGCAATGAGCAGTTCTTC.